Below, one T cell receptor beta chain is given with its context. Time point here: blood 2 weeks post-SBRT. As for treatment: 15 Gy SBRT to primary tumor, nephrectomy 4 weeks later. This sample is part of a study of radiation and T cells in renal cell carcinoma. Study background: Nephrectomy followed 15 Gy stereotactic body radiation by 4 weeks.

In germline, CDR1 is KGHSH, CDR2 LQKENI. V shed 6 bases and J 3 bases; nucleotides not matched to a gene: 8. The CDR3 is 15 residues long. Measured with immunoSEQ multiplex PCR; TCRdb has only the in-frame clones, and not every one. The sample carries 150,000 to 190,000 clones, about 91% recorded once. This clonotype was obtained from a woman between 50 and 59 years old with renal cell carcinoma. The J gene is TRBJ1-2, the V gene TRBV18; 9 positions agree with TRBD1. The source material was blood, sampled from a patient whose treatment included radiotherapy and nephrectomy. The CDR3 loop reads CASSLGQGTDYGYTF. CDR3 coding DNA: TGTGCCAGCTCTCTCGGACAGGGGACAGACTATGGCTACACCTTC.